The 2 T cell receptor beta chains below all came from one sample that was sequenced in a study of T cell repertoires and HLA-DP antigens. The repertoire was sequenced with immunoSEQ multiplex PCR; TCRdb's copy has only in-frame clones and lacks some. The table shows some 110,000 clones, with 80% to 95% occurring only once. Their target antigens are unknown. Material: CD4+ T cells from PBMCs. The receptors stem from a young woman in good health and CMV-seronegative.

V and J are TRBV4-3 and TRBJ2-3; D call uncertain. Trimming pared 0 bases from V and 0 bases from J, leaving 7 bases between. The germline CDR1 and CDR2 sequences are LGHNA and YSLEER. The CDR3 is made up of 15 amino acids. CDR3 loop: CASSQDLGSTDTQYF. CDR3 sequence (DNA): TGCGCCAGCAGCCAAGATCTTGGCAGCACAGATACGCAGTATTTT.

This clone came up a few times. J is TRBJ1-6 and V is TRBV7-9; D not certain. The CDR3 length is 14 residues. Germline loops: CDR1 SEHNR, CDR2 FQNEAQ (reference sequence). V lost 6 bases, J lost 9 bases, and 15 bases lay in between. CDR3 sequence: CASSYHIGGSPLHF. CDR3 DNA sequence: TGTGCCAGCAGTTACCATATAGGAGGTTCACCCCTCCACTTT.